The clone carrying this TCR beta chain was observed at least ten times. CDR3 length equals 14 residues. Germline V CDR1 and CDR2: SGHTA, FQGNSA. With 4 bases removed from V and 9 bases from J, the gap between germline ends came to 16 bases. TCRdb independently ran MiXCR on the 5' RACE reads; one entry per CDR3 protein. This table has 35,000 to 55,000 distinct CDR3 sequences, about 6.9% appearing once. The data stem from a study of neurological immune-mediated disorders. The cells used in sorted libraries, CD4+ or CD8+ T cells, numbered 900,000 to 1,000,000. The receptor comes from a woman between 40 and 50 years old in good health. The material sequenced was CD4+ T cells from blood. The chain combines TRBV7-2 with TRBJ2-1; D ambiguous. The CDR3 protein is CASSSSLLSGEQFF. The CDR3, as DNA: TGTGCCAGCAGCTCGTCCTTGTTATCAGGTGAGCAGTTCTTC.